The T cell receptor (beta chain) under discussion was sequenced for a study of blood T cell repertoires in COVID-19. The overall study: Acute-phase and convalescent COVID-19 samples originated in the United States, Italy and Spain. From T cells, B-cell-depleted T cells, or PBMCs came the material, which was cDNA or gDNA.

Assignment of participants to cohorts was predicated upon participant-reported clinical history. This CDR3 contains 13 residues. Original handling: Reference gene primer amplification yielded estimated nucleated cell counts. The data were produced by immunoSEQ multiplex PCR, yet TCRdb's version contains in-frame clones alone and is incomplete. V and J calls and clone size are those listed in that table; D and trimming were worked out from the DNA. Here the sample spans 260,000 or so clones, over 80% being singletons. The material sequenced was PBMCs or T cells enriched from blood (not recorded which). The source is a woman in her thirties with acute COVID-19. The genes are TRBV21-1 and TRBJ1-2; the table's D gene call, TRBD1, was not cross checked with the DNA. TRBV21-1 is marked as a pseudogene. The CDR3 DNA reads TGTGCCAGCAGAGGGACAGGGGTAGGGGGCTACACCTTC. Protein product: CASRGTGVGGYTF.